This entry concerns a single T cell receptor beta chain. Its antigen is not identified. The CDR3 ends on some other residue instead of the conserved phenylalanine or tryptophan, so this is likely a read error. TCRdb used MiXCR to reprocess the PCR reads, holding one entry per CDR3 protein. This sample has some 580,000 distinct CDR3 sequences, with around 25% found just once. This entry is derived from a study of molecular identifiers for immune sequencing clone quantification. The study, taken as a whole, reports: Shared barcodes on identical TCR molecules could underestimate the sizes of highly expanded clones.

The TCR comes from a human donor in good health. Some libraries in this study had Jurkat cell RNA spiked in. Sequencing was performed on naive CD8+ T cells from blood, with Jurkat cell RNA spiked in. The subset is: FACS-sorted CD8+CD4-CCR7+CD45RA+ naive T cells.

The chain's CDR3 is CASSFQGTAEAFL. The CDR3 DNA is TGTGCCAGCAGCTTCCAGGGGACAGCTGAAGCTTTCCTT. The rearrangement uses TRBV9 and TRBJ1-1, with 7 positions matching TRBD1. Trimming cost V 4 bases and J 6 bases; bases outside gene matches: 6. The CDR3 is made up of 13 amino acids. Germline CDR1 reads SGDLS; CDR2 reads YYNGEE.